Below are 28 T cell receptor beta chains sequenced from a single sample in a study of cytomegalovirus exposure and HLA in healthy donors. Libraries were prepared by immunoSEQ multiplex PCR; TCRdb keeps only in-frame clonotypes and omits some of them. The sample has hundreds of thousands of clones, about nine tenths seen once. Specimen: PBMCs. The receptors originated from a young woman in good health and CMV-seronegative.

The gene calls are TRBV5-1 and TRBJ2-2; D perhaps matches TRBD2 (6 bases). The CDR3 is 15 amino acids. Germline V gene sequence: CDR1 SGHRS, CDR2 YFSETQ. Between the trimmed V and J ends, which lost 4 bases and 5 bases, there was a span of 15 bases. CDR3 sequence: CASSHRDFWTGELFF. Written as DNA, the CDR3 is TGCGCCAGCAGCCATCGGGACTTTTGGACCGGGGAGCTGTTTTTT.

The rearrangement uses TRBV7-9 and TRBJ1-2; maybe TRBD1 (5 bases). Trimming took 6 bases from V and 4 from J, leaving 12 bases between them. The length of the CDR3 is 13 residues. The germline gives CDR1 SEHNR, CDR2 FQNEAQ (reference sequence). The CDR3 sequence: CASRGAGFYGYTF. The CDR3, as DNA: TGTGCCAGCAGAGGGGCAGGGTTCTATGGCTACACCTTC.

The chain links TRBV29-1 to TRBJ2-1; TRBD1 matches 8 bases. Germline V gene data show CDR1 as SQVTM and CDR2 as ANQGSEA. The CDR3 runs to 13 residues. V shed 4 bases, J shed 7 bases, and the junction held 6 bases outside the gene matches. CDR3 loop: CSVVRTGRNEQFF. In DNA, the CDR3 is TGCAGCGTTGTTCGGACAGGGAGGAATGAGCAGTTCTTC.

V is TRBV2 and J is TRBJ1-4; no clear D gene. The germline gives CDR1 SNHLY, CDR2 FYNNEI. This CDR3 is 15 amino acids long. V gave up 4 bases and J gave up 1 base, with 10 bases separating them. CDR3 in DNA: TGTGCCAGCAGTGGGCAGTCAGGAACTAATGAAAAACTGTTTTTT. This gives the protein CASSGQSGTNEKLFF.

The chain links TRBV18 to TRBJ2-7, with 13 bases identical to TRBD2. Germline CDR1 is KGHSH and CDR2 is LQKENI. With 5 bases clipped from V and 0 bases from J, the junction kept 13 bases outside the gene matches. The CDR3 runs 19 residues. In nucleotides, the CDR3 is TGTGCCAGCTCATCGATGCCGGGACTAGCGGGACTCAGCTCCTACGAGCAGTACTTC. It specifies CASSSMPGLAGLSSYEQYF.

This chain uses TRBV27 with TRBJ2-7; 10 bases align to TRBD1. The CDR3 is 13 amino acids. CDR1 is MNHEY, CDR2 SMNVEV, per germline (reference sequence). Trimming at V came to 6 bases and at J to 2 bases, leaving 1 base not matched to a gene. The CDR3 DNA follows: TGTGCCAGCAGGACAGGGGGCACCTACGAGCAGTACTTC. Translation gives CASRTGGTYEQYF.

This clone was seen more than once but under ten times. The sample has other DNA sequences that encode this CDR3 too. The chain has TRBV7-9 and TRBJ2-7, with a possible D match to TRBD1 (6 bases). V lost 5 bases and J 6 bases, leaving 11 bases between the germline ends. This CDR3 comprises 12 residues. Germline assignment: CDR1 SEHNR and CDR2 FQNEAQ (reference sequence). The DNA for the CDR3 is TGTGCCAGCAGCCCGACAGGAGGCGAGCAGTACTTC. Protein: CASSPTGGEQYF.

This chain links TRBV25-1 with TRBJ2-3; D possibly corresponds to TRBD2 (6 bases). V was shortened by 1 base and J by 1 base, with 12 bases between the two germline ends. The CDR3 length is 16 residues. Germline CDR1 and CDR2: MGHDK and SYGVNS. Here the CDR3 DNA reads TGTGCCAGCAGTGAATCGGGACTCTGGGGCACAGATACGCAGTATTTT. Translated: CASSESGLWGTDTQYF.

The chain carries TRBV6-1 and TRBJ1-4; TRBD1 is a possible D gene (5 bases). Trimming shortened V by 3 bases and J by 0 bases, and 11 bases separated the two germline ends. The CDR3 consists of 16 residues. Germline CDR1 MNHNS, CDR2 SASEGT. In DNA, the CDR3 is TGTGCCAGCAGTGAGGAGACAGCCCCAACTAATGAAAAACTGTTTTTT. It is translated as CASSEETAPTNEKLFF.

The chain recombines TRBV28 with TRBJ1-4, with D maybe TRBD1 (6 bases). Trimming removed 7 bases from V and 7 bases from J, with 19 bases in between. Germline-derived CDR1 and CDR2 are MDHEN and SYDVKM. This CDR3 is 15 amino acids long. The CDR3 coding sequence is TGTGCCAGCACCAGAAGCGGGGGGGCTTTTGAAAAACTGTTTTTT. Its translation: CASTRSGGAFEKLFF.

The chain joins TRBV6-7 to TRBJ1-1; the D gene is possibly TRBD1 (6 bases). TRBV6-7 carries the ORF label, with uncertain function. Trimming stripped 8 bases from V and 5 bases from J, with 18 bases between. The CDR3 spans 14 residues. CDR3 sequence (DNA): TGTGCCAGCCCTAGCAGGGGATTGGGGACTGAAGCTTTCTTT. This codes for CASPSRGLGTEAFF.

J is TRBJ2-7 and V is TRBV28; 8 positions agree with TRBD2. The V segment lost 6 bases and the J segment 3 bases; nucleotides outside the gene matches: 7. Germline values: CDR1 MDHEN, CDR2 SYDVKM. The CDR3 totals 14 residues. The DNA of the CDR3 is TGTGCCAGCAGCGAGAGCGGGAGATACTACGAGCAGTACTTC. It is translated as CASSESGRYYEQYF.

CDR3 sequence (DNA): TGTGCCAGCAGACCCGAGGGCAGAGCCTACGAGCAGTACTTC. Its protein is CASRPEGRAYEQYF. The J gene is TRBJ2-7, the V gene TRBV28; perhaps TRBD2 as D (5 bases). Germline lookup yields CDR1 MDHEN and CDR2 SYDVKM. The CDR3 loop spans 14 amino acids. V was shortened by 6 bases and J by 2 bases, with 14 bases between the two germline ends. Combining the CDR3 with reference TRBV28 and TRBJ2-7 gives the whole variable domain DVKVTQSSRYLVKRTGEKVFLECVQDMDHENMFWYRQDPGLGLRLIYFSYDVKMKEKGDIPEGYSVSREKKERFSLILESASTNQTSMYLCASRPEGRAYEQYFGPGTRLTVT.

The chain carries TRBV4-1 and TRBJ2-3, with D uncertain. Deletions cut 3 bases from V and 3 bases from J, with 22 bases between. Germline V CDR1 and CDR2: MGHRA, YSYEKL. CDR3 size: 18 residues. The CDR3 DNA sequence: TGCGCCAGCAGCCAGCCCACCCGACTGCTGGTGAGGACAGATACGCAGTATTTT. Protein product: CASSQPTRLLVRTDTQYF.

This rearrangement joins TRBV20-1 to TRBJ1-2, with D unresolved. Germline CDR1 and CDR2: DFQATT and SNEGSKA (reference sequence). This CDR3 contains 11 residues. The germline V and J ends were trimmed by 3 bases and 5 bases, with 7 bases remaining between them. CDR3 bases: TGCAGTGCTAGCGCGGGGTATGGCTACACCTTC. Translation: CSASAGYGYTF.

The CDR3 region is CASSLAPTVDYEQYF. CDR3 nucleotides: TGCGCCAGCAGCTTGGCCCCGACAGTCGACTACGAGCAGTACTTC. The chain has TRBV5-1 and TRBJ2-7, with D perhaps TRBD1 (5 bases). V gave up 0 bases and J gave up 3 bases, with 13 bases separating them. CDR1 SGHRS and CDR2 YFSETQ come from the germline V gene. The CDR3 contains 15 residues.

The chain recombines TRBV7-9 with TRBJ1-3; D call uncertain. The CDR3 consists of 12 residues. V was pared by 8 bases and J by 1 base, with 6 bases between. CDR1 SEHNR and CDR2 FQNEAQ come from the germline V gene (reference sequence). DNA for the CDR3: TGTGCCAGCCAGCGGTCTGGAAACACCATATATTTT. Its translation is CASQRSGNTIYF.

Notes on this clone: One end of the junction is discordant with germline, which a read error may explain. This chain connects TRBV30 to TRBJ2-3; TRBD2 is a possible D gene (6 bases). Germline CDR1 GTSNPN, CDR2 SVGIG (reference sequence). The CDR3 has 14 residues. The DNA of the CDR3 is TGTGCCTGGAACCGTCGGGGGAGCAAAGATACGCAGTATTTT. Amino acids: CAWNRRGSKDTQYF.

This rearrangement joins TRBV4-2 to TRBJ1-4, with unresolved D. Trimming pared 4 bases from V and 6 bases from J, leaving 15 bases between. Germline CDR1 is LGHNA and CDR2 is YNFKEQ. The CDR3 sequence is 15 residues long. The CDR3 spells CASSPLRVEDEKLFF. In DNA form, the CDR3 reads TGTGCCAGCAGCCCCCTGCGGGTGGAAGATGAAAAACTGTTTTTT.

V and J are TRBV18 and TRBJ2-3; a weak D match, TRBD1 (6 bases). Germline assignment: CDR1 KGHSH and CDR2 LQKENI. Trimming removed 8 bases at V and 0 bases at J, with 24 bases between. The CDR3 is 18 residues long. The CDR3 reads CASLKTGRDYSSTDTQYF. CDR3 coding DNA: TGTGCCAGCCTAAAGACAGGCCGAGACTACTCTAGCACAGATACGCAGTATTTT.

This clone was counted a few times. DNA of the CDR3: TGTGCCAGCAGCCGGGCAGGGTCCATAGAAGGCTACACCTTC. Encoded protein: CASSRAGSIEGYTF. The chain links TRBV7-9 to TRBJ1-2, with D perhaps matching TRBD1 (5 bases). V lost 5 bases to trimming and J lost 8 bases, with 18 bases between them. In germline, CDR1 is SEHNR, CDR2 FQNEAQ (reference sequence). The CDR3 runs to 14 residues.

This clone is a singleton in its sample. This chain connects TRBV27 to TRBJ2-5; D might be TRBD2 (6 bases). Germline CDR1 is MNHEY and CDR2 is SMNVEV (reference sequence). The CDR3 covers 13 residues. The V gene lost 1 base and the J gene lost 3 bases, with 6 bases spanning the gap. The CDR3 protein is CASSLWGEETQYF. DNA of the CDR3: TGTGCCAGCAGTTTATGGGGGGAAGAGACCCAGTACTTC.

The chain combines TRBV6-4 with TRBJ2-2; 9 nucleotides agree with TRBD1. In germline, CDR1 is MRHNA, CDR2 SNTAGT. The CDR3 sequence is 15 residues long. After removal of 11 bases from V and 6 bases from J, the junction contained 13 bases not matched to a gene. This CDR3 is CAGVRDREFAGELFF. In DNA, the CDR3 is TGTGCCGGAGTCCGGGACAGGGAGTTCGCCGGGGAGCTGTTTTTT.

V is TRBV7-9 and J is TRBJ1-2; 7 bases align to TRBD1. This CDR3 is built from 15 residues. V trimming: 0 bases; J trimming: 4 bases; junction bases outside the gene matches: 5. Germline assignment: CDR1 SEHNR and CDR2 FQNEAQ (reference sequence). Written as DNA, the CDR3 is TGTGCCAGCAGCTTAGCTGCGGGACAGACCTATGGCTACACCTTC. This translates into CASSLAAGQTYGYTF.

The chain couples TRBV19 to TRBJ1-3; D possibly corresponds to TRBD1 (5 bases). CDR1 is LNHDA and CDR2 is SQIVND in the germline V gene (reference sequence). CDR3 size: 16 residues. V was trimmed by 9 bases and J by 1 base, leaving 19 bases between them. CDR3 nucleotides: TGTGCCAGCTCACTCTCTGGGGCGGCTTCTGGAAACACCATATATTTT. This translates into CASSLSGAASGNTIYF.

The chain employs TRBV19 and TRBJ2-7; TRBD1 matches 9 bases. V shed 8 bases and J 3 bases; nucleotides not matched to a gene: 5. The V gene's germline CDR1 is LNHDA and CDR2 SQIVND (reference sequence). The CDR3 is 13 amino acids. As DNA, the CDR3 is TGTGCCAGTGGGACAGGGATTTTCTACGAGCAGTACTTC. Translation: CASGTGIFYEQYF.

The CDR3 DNA reads TGTGCCAGCAGCTTATATCTCGCAGATACGCAGTATTTT. Translated: CASSLYLADTQYF. J is TRBJ2-3 and V is TRBV7-9; no firm D call. This CDR3 spans 13 amino acids. Germline CDR1 SEHNR, CDR2 FQNEAQ (reference sequence). V was clipped by 2 bases and J by 4 bases, with 7 bases between them.

This clone was observed a single time. CDR3 sequence reads: CASSYERLAGGETQYF. Written as DNA, the CDR3 is TGTGCCAGCAGTTACGAGCGACTAGCGGGGGGGGAGACCCAGTACTTC. The rearrangement links TRBV6-5 to TRBJ2-5; 14 bases fit TRBD2. The CDR3 length is 16 residues. Looked up from germline, CDR1 is MNHEY and CDR2 is SVGAGI. The V segment lost 2 bases and the J segment 5 bases; nucleotides outside the gene matches: 4.